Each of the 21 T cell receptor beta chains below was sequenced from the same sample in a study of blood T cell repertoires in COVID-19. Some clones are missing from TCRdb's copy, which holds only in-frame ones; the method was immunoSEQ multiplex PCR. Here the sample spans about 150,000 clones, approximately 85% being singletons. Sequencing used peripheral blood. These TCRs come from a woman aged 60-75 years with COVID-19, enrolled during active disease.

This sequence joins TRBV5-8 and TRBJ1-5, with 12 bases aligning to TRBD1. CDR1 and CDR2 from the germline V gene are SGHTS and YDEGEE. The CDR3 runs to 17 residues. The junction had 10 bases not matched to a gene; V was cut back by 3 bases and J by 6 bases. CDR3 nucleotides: TGTGCCAGCAGCTGGGTACCCGGGACAGGGGGCGGTCAGCCCCAGCATTTT. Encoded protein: CASSWVPGTGGGQPQHF.

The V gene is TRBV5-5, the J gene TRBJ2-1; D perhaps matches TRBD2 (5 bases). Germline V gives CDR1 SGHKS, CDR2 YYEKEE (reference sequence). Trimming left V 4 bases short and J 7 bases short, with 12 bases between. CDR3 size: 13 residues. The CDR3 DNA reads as TGTGCCAGCAGCCCCGGGGTTAGGAATGAGCAGTTCTTC. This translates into CASSPGVRNEQFF.

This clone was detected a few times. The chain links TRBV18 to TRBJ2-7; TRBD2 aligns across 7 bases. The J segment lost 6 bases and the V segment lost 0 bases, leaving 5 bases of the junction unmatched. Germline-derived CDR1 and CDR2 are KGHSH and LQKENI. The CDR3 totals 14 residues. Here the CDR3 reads CASSPPGRVSEQYF. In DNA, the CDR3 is TGTGCCAGCTCACCACCGGGGAGGGTTAGCGAGCAGTACTTC.

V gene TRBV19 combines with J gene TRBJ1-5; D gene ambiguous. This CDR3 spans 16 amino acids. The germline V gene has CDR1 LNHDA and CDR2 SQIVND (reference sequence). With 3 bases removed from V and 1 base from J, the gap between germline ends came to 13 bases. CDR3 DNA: TGTGCCAGTAGTATGAAGGGAGTACGGAGCAATCAGCCCCAGCATTTT. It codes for CASSMKGVRSNQPQHF.

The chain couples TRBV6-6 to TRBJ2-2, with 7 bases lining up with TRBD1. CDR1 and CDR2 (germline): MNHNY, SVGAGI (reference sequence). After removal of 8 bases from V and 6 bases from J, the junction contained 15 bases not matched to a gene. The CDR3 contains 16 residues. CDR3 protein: CASGTTGPPRAGELFF. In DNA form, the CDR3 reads TGTGCCAGCGGGACGACAGGGCCCCCACGCGCCGGGGAGCTGTTTTTT.

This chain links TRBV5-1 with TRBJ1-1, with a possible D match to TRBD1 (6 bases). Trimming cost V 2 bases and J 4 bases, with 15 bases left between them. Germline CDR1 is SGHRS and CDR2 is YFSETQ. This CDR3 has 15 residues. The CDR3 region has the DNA TGCGCCAGCAGCTTAGGCGGCAGGGGACGCACTGAAGCTTTCTTT. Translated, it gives CASSLGGRGRTEAFF.

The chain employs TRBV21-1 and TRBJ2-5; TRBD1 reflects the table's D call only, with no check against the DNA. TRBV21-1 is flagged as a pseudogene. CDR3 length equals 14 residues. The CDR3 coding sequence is TGTGCCAGCAACACCGGGACAGGGCAAGAGACCCAGTACTTC. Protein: CASNTGTGQETQYF.

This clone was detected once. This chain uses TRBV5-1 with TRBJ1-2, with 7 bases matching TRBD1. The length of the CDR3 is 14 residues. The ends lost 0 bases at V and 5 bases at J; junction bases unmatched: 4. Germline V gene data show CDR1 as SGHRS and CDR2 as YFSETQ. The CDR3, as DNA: TGCGCCAGCAGCTTGGTGGCAGGGGGGTATGGCTACACCTTC. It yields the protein CASSLVAGGYGYTF.

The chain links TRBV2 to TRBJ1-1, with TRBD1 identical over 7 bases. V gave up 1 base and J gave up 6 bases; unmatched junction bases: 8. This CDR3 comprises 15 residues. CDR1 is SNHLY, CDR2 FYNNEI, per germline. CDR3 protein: CASSEVTGYWAEAFF. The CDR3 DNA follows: TGTGCCAGCAGTGAAGTGACAGGGTATTGGGCTGAAGCTTTCTTT.

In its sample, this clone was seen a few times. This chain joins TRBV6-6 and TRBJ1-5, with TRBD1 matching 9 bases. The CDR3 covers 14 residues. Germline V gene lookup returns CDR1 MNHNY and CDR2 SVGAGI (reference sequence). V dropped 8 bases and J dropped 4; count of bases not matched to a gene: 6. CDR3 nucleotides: TGTGCCAGCGGGGACAGGGCCCAAAATCAGCCCCAGCATTTT. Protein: CASGDRAQNQPQHF.

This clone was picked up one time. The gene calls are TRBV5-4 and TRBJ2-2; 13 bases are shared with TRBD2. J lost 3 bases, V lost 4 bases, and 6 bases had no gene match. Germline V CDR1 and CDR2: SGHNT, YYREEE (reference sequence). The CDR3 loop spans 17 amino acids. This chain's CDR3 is CASSRGLAGAHTGELFF. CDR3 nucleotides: TGTGCCAGCAGCCGAGGACTAGCGGGGGCCCACACCGGGGAGCTGTTTTTT.

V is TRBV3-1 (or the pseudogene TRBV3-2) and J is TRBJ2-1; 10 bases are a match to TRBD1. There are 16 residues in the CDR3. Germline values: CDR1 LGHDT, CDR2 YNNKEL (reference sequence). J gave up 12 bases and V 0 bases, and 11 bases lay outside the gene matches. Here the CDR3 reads CASSQDWATGGRGQFF. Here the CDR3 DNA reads TGTGCCAGCAGCCAAGATTGGGCGACAGGGGGCCGGGGGCAGTTCTTC.

The CDR3 region is CASSFPGQNYGYTF. CDR3 DNA sequence: TGCGCCAGCAGCTTCCCGGGACAGAACTATGGCTACACCTTC. V usage is TRBV5-1 and J usage is TRBJ1-2, with TRBD1 matching 7 bases. Germline values: CDR1 SGHRS, CDR2 YFSETQ. This CDR3 contains 14 residues. The V and J ends lost 2 bases and 2 bases, in that order; junction bases with no gene match: 3.

The CDR3: CASSVGLMPAGNTEAFF. CDR3 DNA: TGTGCCAGCAGCGTAGGGTTGATGCCAGCAGGGAACACTGAAGCTTTCTTT. The J gene is TRBJ1-1, the V gene TRBV9; D not resolved. The CDR3 length is 17 residues. V lost 0 bases and J lost 1, with 16 bases in between. The germline V gene has CDR1 SGDLS and CDR2 YYNGEE.

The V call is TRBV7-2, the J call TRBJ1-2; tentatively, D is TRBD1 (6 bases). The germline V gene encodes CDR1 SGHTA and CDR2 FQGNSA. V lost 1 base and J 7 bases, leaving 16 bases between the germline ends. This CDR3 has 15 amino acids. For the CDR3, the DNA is TGTGCCAGCAGCTTAGATATGACAGGTGTATTTGGCTACACCTTC. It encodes CASSLDMTGVFGYTF.

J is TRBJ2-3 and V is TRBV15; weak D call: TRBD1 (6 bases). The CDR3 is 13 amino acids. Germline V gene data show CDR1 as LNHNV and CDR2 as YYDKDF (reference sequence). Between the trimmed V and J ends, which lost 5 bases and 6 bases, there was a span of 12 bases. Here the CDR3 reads CATSFQGSDTQYF. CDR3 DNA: TGTGCCACCAGCTTCCAGGGGAGCGATACGCAGTATTTT.

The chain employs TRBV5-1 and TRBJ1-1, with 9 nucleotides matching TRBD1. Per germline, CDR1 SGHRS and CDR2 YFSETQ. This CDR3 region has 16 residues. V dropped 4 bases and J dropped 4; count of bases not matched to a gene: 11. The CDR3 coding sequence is TGCGCCAGCAGCCCTCTACAGGGGGCCCTTAGCACTGAAGCTTTCTTT. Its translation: CASSPLQGALSTEAFF.

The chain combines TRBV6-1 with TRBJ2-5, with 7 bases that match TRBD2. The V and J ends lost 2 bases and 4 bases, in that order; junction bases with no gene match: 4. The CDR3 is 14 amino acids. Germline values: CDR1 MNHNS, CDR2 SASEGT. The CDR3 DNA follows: TGTGCCAGCAGTGAACAGCCGGGAGGAGAGACCCAGTACTTC. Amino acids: CASSEQPGGETQYF.

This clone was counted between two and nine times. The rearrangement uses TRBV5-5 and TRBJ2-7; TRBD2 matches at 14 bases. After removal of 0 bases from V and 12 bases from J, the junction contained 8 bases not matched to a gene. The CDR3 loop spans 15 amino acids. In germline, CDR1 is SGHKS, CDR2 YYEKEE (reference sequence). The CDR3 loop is CASSLDGTSGSSRYF. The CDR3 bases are TGTGCCAGCAGCTTGGATGGGACTAGCGGGAGTAGTCGGTACTTC. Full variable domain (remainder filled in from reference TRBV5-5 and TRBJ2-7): DAGVTQSPTHLIKTRGQQVTLRCSPISGHKSVSWYQQVLGQGPQFIFQYYEKEERGRGNFPDRFSARQFPNYSSELNVNALLLGDSALYLCASSLDGTSGSSRYFGPGTRLTVT.

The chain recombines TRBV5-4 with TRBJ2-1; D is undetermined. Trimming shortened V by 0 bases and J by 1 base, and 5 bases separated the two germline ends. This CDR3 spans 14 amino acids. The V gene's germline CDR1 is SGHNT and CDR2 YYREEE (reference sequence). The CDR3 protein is CASSLGTSYNEQFF. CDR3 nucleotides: TGTGCCAGCAGCTTGGGCACATCCTACAATGAGCAGTTCTTC.

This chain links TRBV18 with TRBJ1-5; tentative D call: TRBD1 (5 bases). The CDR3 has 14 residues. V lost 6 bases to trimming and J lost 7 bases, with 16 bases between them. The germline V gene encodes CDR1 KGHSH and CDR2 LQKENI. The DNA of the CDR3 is TGTGCCAGCTCCCTAAGCGGGGGTCGGCAGCCCCAGCATTTT. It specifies CASSLSGGRQPQHF.